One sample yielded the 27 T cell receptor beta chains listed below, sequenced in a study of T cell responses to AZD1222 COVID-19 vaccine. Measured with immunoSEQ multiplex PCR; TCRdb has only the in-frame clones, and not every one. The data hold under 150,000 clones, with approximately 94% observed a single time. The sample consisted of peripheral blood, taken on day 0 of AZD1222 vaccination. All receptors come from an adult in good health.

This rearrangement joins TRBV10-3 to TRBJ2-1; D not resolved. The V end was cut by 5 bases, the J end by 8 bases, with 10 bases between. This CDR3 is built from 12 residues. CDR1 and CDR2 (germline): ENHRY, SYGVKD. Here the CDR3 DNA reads TGTGCCATCAGTCCTAAGTCGGATGAGCAGTTCTTC. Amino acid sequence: CAISPKSDEQFF.

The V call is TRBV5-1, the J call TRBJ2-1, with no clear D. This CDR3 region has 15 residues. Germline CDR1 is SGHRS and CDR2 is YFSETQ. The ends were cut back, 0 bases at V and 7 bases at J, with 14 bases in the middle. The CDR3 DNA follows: TGCGCCAGCAGCTTGGCCAAGGATAGGCAAAATGAGCAGTTCTTC. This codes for CASSLAKDRQNEQFF.

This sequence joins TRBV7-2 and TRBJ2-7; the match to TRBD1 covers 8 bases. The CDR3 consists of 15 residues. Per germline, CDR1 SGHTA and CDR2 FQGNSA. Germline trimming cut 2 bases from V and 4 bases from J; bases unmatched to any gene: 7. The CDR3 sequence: CASSLSTGEFYEQYF. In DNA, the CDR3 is TGTGCCAGCAGCTTATCGACAGGGGAGTTTTACGAGCAGTACTTC.

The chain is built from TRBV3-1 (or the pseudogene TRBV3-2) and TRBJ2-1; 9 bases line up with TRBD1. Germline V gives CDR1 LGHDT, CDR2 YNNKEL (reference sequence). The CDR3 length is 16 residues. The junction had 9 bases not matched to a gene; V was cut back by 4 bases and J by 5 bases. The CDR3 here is CASSRPDRGMNNEQFF. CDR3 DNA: TGTGCCAGCAGCCGCCCGGACAGGGGCATGAACAATGAGCAGTTCTTC.

The CDR3 DNA reads as TGTGCCAGCAGCAGCTCGGCTCGGGCTTTCTTT. It is translated as CASSSSARAFF. The gene calls are TRBV5-7 and TRBJ1-1; no firm D call. TRBV5-7 is labeled an ORF, and its function is uncertain. The CDR3 extends over 11 amino acids. The V gene lost 4 bases and the J gene lost 11 bases, with 12 bases spanning the gap.

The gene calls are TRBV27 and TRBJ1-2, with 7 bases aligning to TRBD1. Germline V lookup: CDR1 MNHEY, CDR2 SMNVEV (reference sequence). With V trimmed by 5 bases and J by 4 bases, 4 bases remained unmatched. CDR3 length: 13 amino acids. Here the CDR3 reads CASSGQGGYGYTF. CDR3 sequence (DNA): TGTGCCAGCAGTGGGCAGGGGGGCTATGGCTACACCTTC.

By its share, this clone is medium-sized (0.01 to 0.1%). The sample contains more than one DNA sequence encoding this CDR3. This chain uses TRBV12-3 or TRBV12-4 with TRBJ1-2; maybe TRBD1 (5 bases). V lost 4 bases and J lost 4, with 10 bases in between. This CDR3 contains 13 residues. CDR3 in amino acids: CASSSTVLYGYTF. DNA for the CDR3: TGTGCCAGCAGTTCGACAGTACTCTATGGCTACACCTTC.

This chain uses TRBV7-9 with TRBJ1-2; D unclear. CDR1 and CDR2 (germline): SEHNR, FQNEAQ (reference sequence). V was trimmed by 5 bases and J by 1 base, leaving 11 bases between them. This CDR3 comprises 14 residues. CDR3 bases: TGTGCCAGCAGCATGACCGGGTTTAACTATGGCTACACCTTC. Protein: CASSMTGFNYGYTF.

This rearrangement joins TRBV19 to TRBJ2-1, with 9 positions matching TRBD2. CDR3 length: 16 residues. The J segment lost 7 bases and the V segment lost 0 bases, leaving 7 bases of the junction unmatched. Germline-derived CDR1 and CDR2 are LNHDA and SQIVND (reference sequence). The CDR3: CASSIDIGLARNEQFF. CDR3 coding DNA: TGTGCCAGTAGTATAGACATTGGACTAGCGAGGAATGAGCAGTTCTTC.

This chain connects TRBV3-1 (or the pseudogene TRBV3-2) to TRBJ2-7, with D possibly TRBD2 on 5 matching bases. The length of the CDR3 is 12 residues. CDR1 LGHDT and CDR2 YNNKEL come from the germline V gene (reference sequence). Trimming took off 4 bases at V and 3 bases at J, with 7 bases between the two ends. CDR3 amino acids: CASSPGLYEQYF. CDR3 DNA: TGTGCCAGCAGCCCAGGACTCTACGAGCAGTACTTC.

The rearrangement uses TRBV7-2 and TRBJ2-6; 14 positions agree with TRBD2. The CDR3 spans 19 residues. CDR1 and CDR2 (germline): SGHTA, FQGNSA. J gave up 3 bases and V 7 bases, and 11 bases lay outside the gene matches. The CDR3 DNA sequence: TGTGCCAGCACCCTGAGCCCCGGACTAGCGGGAGGTGGGGCCAACGTCCTGACTTTC. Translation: CASTLSPGLAGGGANVLTF.

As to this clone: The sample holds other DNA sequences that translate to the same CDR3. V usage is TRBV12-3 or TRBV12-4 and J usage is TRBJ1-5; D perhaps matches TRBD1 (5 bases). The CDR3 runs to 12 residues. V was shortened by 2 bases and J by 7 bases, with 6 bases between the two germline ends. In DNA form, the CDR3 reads TGTGCCAGCAGTTTACAGGGACAGCCCCAGCATTTT. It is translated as CASSLQGQPQHF.

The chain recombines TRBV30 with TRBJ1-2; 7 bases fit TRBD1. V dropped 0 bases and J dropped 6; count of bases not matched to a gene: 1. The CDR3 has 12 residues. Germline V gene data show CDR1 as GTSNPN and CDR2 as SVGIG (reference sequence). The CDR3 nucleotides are TGTGCCTGGAGTGTAGGGGGCGATGGCTACACCTTC. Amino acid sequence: CAWSVGGDGYTF.

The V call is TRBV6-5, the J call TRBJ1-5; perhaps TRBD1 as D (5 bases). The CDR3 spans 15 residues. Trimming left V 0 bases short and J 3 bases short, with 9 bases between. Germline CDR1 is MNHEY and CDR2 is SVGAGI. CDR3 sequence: CASSYSYRPNQPQHF. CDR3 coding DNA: TGTGCCAGCAGTTACTCTTACAGGCCCAATCAGCCCCAGCATTTT.

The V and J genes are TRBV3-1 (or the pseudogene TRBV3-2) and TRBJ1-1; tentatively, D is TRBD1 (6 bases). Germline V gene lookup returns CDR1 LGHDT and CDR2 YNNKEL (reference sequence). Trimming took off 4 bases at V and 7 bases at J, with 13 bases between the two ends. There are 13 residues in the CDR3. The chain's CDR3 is CASSLQDSLEAFF. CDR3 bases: TGTGCCAGCAGCCTTCAGGACAGTCTTGAAGCTTTCTTT.

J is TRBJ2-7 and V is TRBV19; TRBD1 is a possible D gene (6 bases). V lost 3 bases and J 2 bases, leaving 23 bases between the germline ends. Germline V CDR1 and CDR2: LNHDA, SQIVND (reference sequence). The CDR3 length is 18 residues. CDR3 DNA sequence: TGTGCCAGTAGTATTAGGCCAACCTGGACAGTACGGGCCTACGAGCAGTACTTC. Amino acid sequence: CASSIRPTWTVRAYEQYF.

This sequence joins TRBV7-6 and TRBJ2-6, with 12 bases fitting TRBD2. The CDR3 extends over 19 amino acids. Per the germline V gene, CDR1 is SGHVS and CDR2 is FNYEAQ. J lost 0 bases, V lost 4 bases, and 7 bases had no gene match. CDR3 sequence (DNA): TGTGCCAGCAGCTCCAAGACTAGCGGGAGAGGCTCTGGGGCCAACGTCCTGACTTTC. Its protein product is CASSSKTSGRGSGANVLTF.

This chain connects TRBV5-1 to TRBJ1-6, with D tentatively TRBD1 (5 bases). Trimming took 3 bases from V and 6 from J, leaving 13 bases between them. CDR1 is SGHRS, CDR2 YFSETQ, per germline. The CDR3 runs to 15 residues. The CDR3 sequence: CASSSEGRTNSPLHF. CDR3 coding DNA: TGCGCCAGCAGCTCTGAGGGACGGACTAATTCACCCCTCCACTTT.

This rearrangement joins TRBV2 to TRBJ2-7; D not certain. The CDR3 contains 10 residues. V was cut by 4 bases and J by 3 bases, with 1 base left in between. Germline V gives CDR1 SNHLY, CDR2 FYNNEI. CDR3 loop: CASSVYEQYF. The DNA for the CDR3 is TGTGCCAGCAGTGTCTACGAGCAGTACTTC.

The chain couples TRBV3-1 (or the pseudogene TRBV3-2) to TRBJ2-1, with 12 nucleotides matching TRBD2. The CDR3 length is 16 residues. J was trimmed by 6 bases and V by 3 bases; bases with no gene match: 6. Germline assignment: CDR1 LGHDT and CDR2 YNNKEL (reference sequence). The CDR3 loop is CASSQLAGGPTNEQFF. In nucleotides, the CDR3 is TGTGCCAGCAGCCAGCTAGCGGGGGGGCCAACCAATGAGCAGTTCTTC.

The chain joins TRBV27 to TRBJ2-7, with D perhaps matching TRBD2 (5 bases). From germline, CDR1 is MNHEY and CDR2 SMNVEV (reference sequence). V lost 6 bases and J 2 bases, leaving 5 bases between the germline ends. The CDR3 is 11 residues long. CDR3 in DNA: TGTGCCAGCAGGCGGGCCTACGAGCAGTACTTC. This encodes CASRRAYEQYF.

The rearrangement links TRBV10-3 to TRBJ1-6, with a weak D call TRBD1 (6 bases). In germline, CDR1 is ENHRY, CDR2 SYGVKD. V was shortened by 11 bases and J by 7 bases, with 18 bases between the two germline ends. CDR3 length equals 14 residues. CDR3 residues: CAVRWGGPNSPLHF. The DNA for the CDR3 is TGTGCCGTCCGATGGGGGGGCCCCAATTCACCCCTCCACTTT.

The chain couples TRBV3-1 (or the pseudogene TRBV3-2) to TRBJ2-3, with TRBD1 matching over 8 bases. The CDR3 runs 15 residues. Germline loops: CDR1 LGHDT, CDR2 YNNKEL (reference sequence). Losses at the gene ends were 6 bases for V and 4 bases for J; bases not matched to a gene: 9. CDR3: CASSPDWTGPDTQYF. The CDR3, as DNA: TGTGCCAGCAGTCCTGACTGGACAGGGCCAGATACGCAGTATTTT.

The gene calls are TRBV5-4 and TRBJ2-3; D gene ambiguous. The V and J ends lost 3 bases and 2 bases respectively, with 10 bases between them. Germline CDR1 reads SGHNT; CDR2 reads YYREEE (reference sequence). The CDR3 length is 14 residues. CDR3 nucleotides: TGTGCCAGCAGCTCCCTAGAGTTCACAGATACGCAGTATTTT. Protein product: CASSSLEFTDTQYF.

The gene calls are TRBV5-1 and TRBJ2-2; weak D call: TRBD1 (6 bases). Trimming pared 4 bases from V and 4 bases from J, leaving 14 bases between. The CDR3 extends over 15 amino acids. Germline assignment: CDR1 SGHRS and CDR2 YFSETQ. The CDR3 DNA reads TGCGCCAGCAGCCCCTCCGGGACACCCACCGGGGAGCTGTTTTTT. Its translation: CASSPSGTPTGELFF.

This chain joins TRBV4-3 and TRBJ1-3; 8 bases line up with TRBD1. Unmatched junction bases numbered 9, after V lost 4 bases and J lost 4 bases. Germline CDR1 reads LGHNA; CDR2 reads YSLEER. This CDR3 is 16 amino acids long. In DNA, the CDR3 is TGCGCCAGCAGCCTGTCCCGGACAGGGCCGGGAAACACCATATATTTT. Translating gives CASSLSRTGPGNTIYF.

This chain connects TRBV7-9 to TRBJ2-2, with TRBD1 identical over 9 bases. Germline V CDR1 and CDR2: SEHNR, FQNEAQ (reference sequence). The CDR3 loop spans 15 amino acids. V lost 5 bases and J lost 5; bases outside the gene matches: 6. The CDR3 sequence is CASSTRQGGTGELFF. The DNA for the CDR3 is TGTGCCAGCAGCACCCGACAGGGGGGGACCGGGGAGCTGTTTTTT.